This T cell receptor beta chain stems from a study of identical twins. Trimming shortened V by 2 bases and J by 3 bases, and 7 bases separated the two germline ends. The germline V gene has CDR1 SGHTA and CDR2 FQGNSA. The CDR3 is 13 amino acids. This clonotype was counted only a few times. Unique molecular identifiers were present on the cDNA, which also gained a universal primer site by template switching. Each CDR3 protein gets one entry after TCRdb re-called the 5' RACE reads with MiXCR. The table lists 350,000 or so distinct CDR3 sequences, over 9% of them singletons. These records were also assigned to another study, of yellow fever vaccine responses in identical twins.

The sequencing sample was made of CD8+ T cells sorted from blood. The chain links TRBV7-2 to TRBJ1-2; D unresolved. This clonotype was obtained from a woman aged 18-29 years in good health. CDR3 nucleotides: TGTGCCAGCAGCTTACTTACGGACTATGGCTACACCTTC. Translated, it gives CASSLLTDYGYTF.